The 15 T cell receptor beta chains in this list originate from one sample, sequenced in a study of OX40 agonist ivuxolimab in advanced cancers. Clones were sequenced by immunoSEQ multiplex PCR, and TCRdb holds only the in-frame ones, with some missing. The data contain 35,000 to 45,000 clones, approximately 90% of them seen just once; the ten biggest clones take up around 4.6%. The sequencing here drew on CD4+ or CD8+ T cells sorted from blood, taken in a trial of the OX40 agonist ivuxolimab. The receptors were sampled from an adult with an advanced solid tumor such as melanoma, head and neck, liver or kidney cancer.

The rearrangement uses TRBV28 and TRBJ2-3; D gene ambiguous. CDR3 length: 13 residues. Germline values: CDR1 MDHEN, CDR2 SYDVKM. Deletions cut 7 bases from V and 5 bases from J, with 13 bases between. CDR3 loop: CASTISAIDTQYF. The CDR3 DNA reads as TGTGCCAGCACCATCAGCGCGATAGATACGCAGTATTTT.

The chain carries TRBV19 and TRBJ1-4; TRBD1 matches 7 bases. The CDR3 has 14 residues. J lost 3 bases, V lost 6 bases, and 4 bases had no gene match. CDR1 and CDR2 from the germline V gene are LNHDA and SQIVND (reference sequence). CDR3 loop: CASSRGQSNEKLFF. The CDR3 region has the DNA TGTGCCAGTAGCCGGGGACAGTCTAATGAAAAACTGTTTTTT.

This clone occurred once. The gene calls are TRBV7-2 and TRBJ2-3; a possible D gene is TRBD1 (6 bases). CDR3 length: 13 amino acids. V lost 6 bases to trimming and J lost 3 bases, with 10 bases between them. The germline CDR1 and CDR2 sequences are SGHTA and FQGNSA. CDR3 loop: CASRPTGTDTQYF. The CDR3, as DNA: TGTGCCAGCAGGCCTACAGGGACAGATACGCAGTATTTT.

V is TRBV5-5 and J is TRBJ2-7, with no clear D. Between the trimmed V and J ends, which lost 0 bases and 2 bases, there was a span of 6 bases. Germline values: CDR1 SGHKS, CDR2 YYEKEE (reference sequence). The CDR3 totals 13 residues. The CDR3: CASSLERTYEQYF. The CDR3 DNA follows: TGTGCCAGCAGCTTGGAGAGGACCTACGAGCAGTACTTC. Looking up the rest from reference TRBV5-5 and TRBJ2-7 gives the full variable domain: DAGVTQSPTHLIKTRGQQVTLRCSPISGHKSVSWYQQVLGQGPQFIFQYYEKEERGRGNFPDRFSARQFPNYSSELNVNALLLGDSALYLCASSLERTYEQYFGPGTRLTVT.

The chain combines TRBV10-3 with TRBJ2-1, with unresolved D. Germline V gene sequence: CDR1 ENHRY, CDR2 SYGVKD. This CDR3 is built from 14 residues. V was clipped by 0 bases and J by 7 bases, with 10 bases between them. CDR3 in amino acids: CAISESNVLNEQFF. CDR3 bases: TGTGCCATCAGTGAGTCCAACGTCCTAAATGAGCAGTTCTTC.

CDR3 DNA sequence: TGCAGCGTAAGAAGGGGGACCAGCGGGAGCTCCGGGGAGCTGTTTTTT. Its protein product is CSVRRGTSGSSGELFF. This chain connects TRBV29-1 to TRBJ2-2; TRBD2 matches 8 bases. The germline V gene encodes CDR1 SQVTM and CDR2 ANQGSEA. Trimming removed 6 bases from V and 6 bases from J; junction bases left unmatched: 15. The CDR3 has 16 residues.

The chain combines TRBV6-6 with TRBJ2-5, with 8 bases lining up with TRBD2. CDR3 size: 16 residues. V lost 4 bases, J lost 1 base, and 8 bases stayed unmatched. Germline CDR1 is MNHNY and CDR2 is SVGAGI (reference sequence). For the CDR3, the DNA is TGTGCCAGCAGTTCCCCGCAGGCGGGGGGCCAAGAGACCCAGTACTTC. Translated, it gives CASSSPQAGGQETQYF.

In this sample, this clone turned up a few times. This rearrangement joins TRBV10-3 to TRBJ1-1, with D unresolved. The CDR3 has 14 amino acids. Germline loops: CDR1 ENHRY, CDR2 SYGVKD. V was shortened by 2 bases and J by 0 bases, with 7 bases between the two germline ends. The CDR3 loop is CAISENQVNTEAFF. CDR3 sequence (DNA): TGTGCCATCAGTGAGAATCAGGTGAACACTGAAGCTTTCTTT.

The rearrangement uses TRBV7-2 and TRBJ2-1, with D unresolved. The germline gives CDR1 SGHTA, CDR2 FQGNSA. Trimming took 2 bases from V and 8 from J, leaving 10 bases between them. This CDR3 is built from 13 residues. The CDR3 sequence is CASSLTHPDEQFF. The CDR3 DNA reads as TGTGCCAGCAGCTTAACGCATCCGGATGAGCAGTTCTTC.

The V and J genes are TRBV28 and TRBJ2-6; TRBD1 aligns across 7 bases. Looked up from germline, CDR1 is MDHEN and CDR2 is SYDVKM. V was pared by 6 bases and J by 2 bases, with 4 bases of the junction left unmatched. This CDR3 is 15 amino acids long. The CDR3 DNA follows: TGTGCCAGCAGAACACAGGGGACTGGGGCCAACGTCCTGACTTTC. Amino acid sequence: CASRTQGTGANVLTF.

J is TRBJ1-5 and V is TRBV7-2, with D perhaps matching TRBD1 (5 bases). This CDR3 is built from 14 residues. Trimming took off 4 bases at V and 5 bases at J, with 12 bases between the two ends. Germline values: CDR1 SGHTA, CDR2 FQGNSA. CDR3 sequence: CASSSFGGYQPQHF. CDR3 coding DNA: TGTGCCAGCAGCTCCTTTGGGGGATATCAGCCCCAGCATTTT.

This chain connects TRBV2 to TRBJ1-2; 9 bases line up with TRBD1. Losses at the gene ends were 8 bases for V and 1 base for J; bases not matched to a gene: 2. The CDR3 extends over 13 amino acids. The germline V gene encodes CDR1 SNHLY and CDR2 FYNNEI. The DNA for the CDR3 is TGTGCCAGCGGGACAGGGATTAACTATGGCTACACCTTC. It is translated as CASGTGINYGYTF.

This chain joins TRBV15 and TRBJ2-2, with 9 nucleotides matching TRBD1. CDR1 and CDR2 from the germline V gene are LNHNV and YYDKDF (reference sequence). J lost 3 bases, V lost 5 bases, and 4 bases had no gene match. This CDR3 contains 15 residues. CDR3 in DNA: TGTGCCACCAGCTCAGACAGGGGGTACACCGGGGAGCTGTTTTTT. This gives the protein CATSSDRGYTGELFF.

This rearrangement joins TRBV9 to TRBJ1-1, with unresolved D. The CDR3 consists of 13 residues. V lost 0 bases to trimming and J lost 8 bases, with 11 bases between them. The germline CDR1 and CDR2 sequences are SGDLS and YYNGEE. CDR3 bases: TGTGCCAGCAGCGTAGACCCCGGCAAAGAAGCTTTCTTT. Translation gives CASSVDPGKEAFF.

This chain connects TRBV5-4 to TRBJ2-1; TRBD1 might be the D (5 bases). Trimming took off 4 bases at V and 0 bases at J, with 11 bases between the two ends. Germline lookup yields CDR1 SGHNT and CDR2 YYREEE (reference sequence). The CDR3 has 15 amino acids. The CDR3 is CASSLDSSSYNEQFF. The CDR3 DNA reads as TGTGCCAGCAGCCTCGACAGCAGCTCCTACAATGAGCAGTTCTTC.